This is a list of T cell receptor beta chains from one sample in a study of OX40 agonist ivuxolimab in advanced cancers. The table came from immunoSEQ multiplex PCR; TCRdb's copy has only in-frame clones and leaves some out. Among about 60,000 clones listed, over 80% were seen once. Sequences were derived from CD4+ or CD8+ T cells sorted from blood, sampled in a trial of the OX40 agonist ivuxolimab. These receptors came from an adult with an advanced solid tumor such as melanoma, head and neck, liver or kidney cancer. The CDR3 runs from the conserved cysteine through the conserved F or W. A D gene is named only where the DNA matches it firmly. Not every row has a clone size; where given, it reads once, few, many or a size class.

j_gene,abundance,d_gene,v_gene,CDR3aa,CDR3nt
TRBJ2-3,NA,TRBD1,TRBV6-4,CASSQQGFGTDTQYF,TGTGCCAGCAGTCAACAGGGGTTCGGCACAGATACGCAGTATTTT
TRBJ2-5,NA,NA,TRBV19,CASSNHLAIQETQYF,TGTGCCAGTAGTAACCATCTAGCGATCCAAGAGACCCAGTACTTC
TRBJ2-7,NA,TRBD2,TRBV6-5,CASSMTSGSYEQYF,TGTGCCAGCAGCATGACTAGCGGGAGCTACGAGCAGTACTTC
TRBJ2-3,once,TRBD2,TRBV10-3,CAISPSGRDGDTQYF,TGTGCCATCAGTCCTAGCGGGAGGGATGGGGATACGCAGTATTTT
TRBJ2-7,NA,TRBD2,TRBV11-2,CASSARVKGLAGDEQYF,TGTGCCAGCAGCGCCCGAGTCAAGGGACTAGCGGGAGACGAGCAGTACTTC
TRBJ1-1,NA,TRBD1,TRBV10-3,CAISESGGTVNTEAFF,TGTGCCATCAGTGAGTCTGGGGGGACAGTTAACACTGAAGCTTTCTTT
TRBJ2-1,NA,TRBD2,TRBV6-5,CASSRGGRDNEQFF,TGTGCCAGCAGTAGGGGCGGGAGGGACAATGAGCAGTTCTTC
TRBJ2-4,NA,NA,TRBV28,CASSFIIGRTNIQYF,TGTGCCAGCAGTTTTATAATAGGAAGGACAAACATTCAGTACTTC
TRBJ1-2,NA,NA,TRBV6-1,CASRPRTEPNYGYTF,TGTGCCAGCAGACCTAGGACAGAACCAAACTATGGCTACACCTTC
TRBJ2-3,NA,TRBD2,TRBV5-8,CASPSPPGTSGLTDTQYF,TGTGCCAGCCCCTCTCCCCCAGGGACTAGCGGACTCACAGATACGCAGTATTTT
TRBJ2-3,NA,TRBD1,TRBV9,CASSGPTGEVSDTQYF,TGTGCCAGCAGCGGCCCGACAGGGGAGGTTTCAGATACGCAGTATTTT
TRBJ2-3,NA,NA,TRBV6-1,CASSEGRPRGTDTQYF,TGTGCCAGCAGTGAAGGACGGCCGCGGGGCACAGATACGCAGTATTTT
TRBJ1-5,NA,NA,TRBV15,CATSYEVLSNQPQHF,TGTGCCACCAGTTACGAGGTTCTTAGCAATCAGCCCCAGCATTTT
TRBJ2-7,few,TRBD2,TRBV15,CATSRAPSGLGYEQYF,TGTGCCACCAGCAGAGCGCCTAGCGGGCTTGGATACGAGCAGTACTTC
TRBJ2-7,NA,NA,TRBV28,CALLEARSHEQYF,TGTGCTCTCCTAGAGGCTCGCTCCCACGAGCAGTACTTC
TRBJ1-4,NA,TRBD1,TRBV30,CAWSVDRNNEKLFF,TGTGCCTGGAGTGTGGACAGGAATAATGAAAAACTGTTTTTT
TRBJ2-1,NA,NA,TRBV12-5,CASRGPSYNEQFF,TGTGCTAGCCGGGGGCCCTCCTACAATGAGCAGTTCTTC
TRBJ1-5,once,TRBD1,TRBV18,CASSIDRGNQPQHF,TGTGCCAGCTCAATCGACAGGGGCAATCAGCCCCAGCATTTT
TRBJ1-4,NA,NA,TRBV10-2,CASRLGRANEKLFF,TGCGCCAGCAGGCTGGGGAGGGCTAATGAAAAACTGTTTTTT
TRBJ2-5,NA,TRBD2,TRBV11-3,CASSAGEGTQYF,TGTGCCAGCAGCGCGGGAGAGGGGACCCAGTACTTC
TRBJ2-5,few,TRBD1,TRBV6-5,CATHRQGVQETQYF,TGTGCCACACACCGACAGGGAGTACAAGAGACCCAGTACTTC
TRBJ2-1,NA,TRBD2,TRBV7-8,CASSLWLAGGRNEQFF,TGTGCCAGCAGTCTCTGGCTAGCGGGAGGGCGGAATGAGCAGTTCTTC
TRBJ1-1,NA,TRBD1,TRBV7-2,CASSRGQGAGNTEAFF,TGTGCCAGCAGCAGGGGACAGGGGGCCGGGAACACTGAAGCTTTCTTT